The 6 T cell receptor beta chains below come from one sample, sequenced in a study of T cell responses to AZD1222 COVID-19 vaccine. Some clones are missing from TCRdb's copy, which holds only in-frame ones; the method was immunoSEQ multiplex PCR. The table has some 140,000 clones, around 90% seen once. Sequencing was performed on peripheral blood, taken on day 0 of AZD1222 vaccination. All receptors come from an adult in good health.

This chain joins TRBV5-4 and TRBJ2-1; 9 bases agree with TRBD1. The CDR3 totals 13 residues. Germline assignment: CDR1 SGHNT and CDR2 YYREEE (reference sequence). Losses at the gene ends were 4 bases for V and 8 bases for J; bases not matched to a gene: 4. CDR3 loop: CASSRDRDDEQFF. The CDR3 nucleotides read TGTGCCAGCAGCAGGGACAGGGACGATGAGCAGTTCTTC.

V is TRBV6-6 and J is TRBJ1-2; 8 positions match TRBD1. Germline-derived CDR1 and CDR2 are MNHNY and SVGAGI (reference sequence). The V and J ends lost 10 bases and 6 bases, in that order; junction bases with no gene match: 10. This CDR3 spans 13 amino acids. Here the CDR3 reads CAIRTGSGNGYTF. The CDR3 coding sequence is TGTGCCATCCGGACAGGGAGTGGTAATGGCTACACCTTC.

The chain joins TRBV4-3 to TRBJ1-6; TRBD1 might be the D (6 bases). Deletions cut 0 bases from V and 6 bases from J, with 21 bases between. Germline-derived CDR1 and CDR2 are LGHNA and YSLEER. CDR3 length: 19 amino acids. CDR3 region: CASSQDLFRPGGGNSPLHF. The CDR3 DNA reads as TGCGCCAGCAGCCAAGATCTTTTTAGGCCAGGAGGGGGTAATTCACCCCTCCACTTT.

The V gene is TRBV19, the J gene TRBJ1-2; D is unresolved. Trimming left V 0 bases short and J 3 bases short, with 2 bases between. This CDR3 has 12 amino acids. Germline V CDR1 and CDR2: LNHDA, SQIVND (reference sequence). The CDR3 DNA is TGTGCCAGTAGTATAGAGTACTATGGCTACACCTTC. Amino acid sequence: CASSIEYYGYTF.

J is TRBJ2-1 and V is TRBV4-3; 9 bases line up with TRBD2. The germline gives CDR1 LGHNA, CDR2 YSLEER. J lost 2 bases, V lost 5 bases, and 7 bases had no gene match. The CDR3 spans 16 residues. The CDR3 region has the DNA TGCGCCAGCAGCGTCCAGCGGGGGGTCCCCTACAATGAGCAGTTCTTC. It is translated as CASSVQRGVPYNEQFF.

CDR3 in DNA: TGTGCCAGCAGCCCCGGGACAGGGGGCTACGAGCAGTACTTC. This gives the protein CASSPGTGGYEQYF. The rearrangement joins TRBV7-2 to TRBJ2-7; TRBD1 agrees at 11 bases. The CDR3 is made up of 14 amino acids. V dropped 5 bases and J dropped 3; count of bases not matched to a gene: 3. Germline lookup yields CDR1 SGHTA and CDR2 FQGNSA.